Listed below are T cell receptor beta chains from one sample, sequenced in a study of response to subunit inactivated influenza vaccine. TCRdb redid the calling of the RT-PCR reads with MiXCR, one entry per CDR3 protein. The sample comprises about 650,000 distinct CDR3 sequences, roughly 14% of which are singletons, and roughly 10% rests with the top ten. The starting material was PBMCs from blood, obtained 11 to 12 days after vaccination. The origin of the receptors is a man in his fifties or sixties who received an inactivated influenza vaccine. CDR3s include the opening cysteine and the closing phenylalanine or tryptophan. D genes are given only for firm matches. The size of a clone is reported for some rows only, either as once, few or many, or as a class for expanded clones.

V	size	D	J	DNA	CDR3
TRBV18	once	NA	TRBJ2-5	TGTGCCAGCTCACCGACCACCGGCAGGGCTGAGAAGACCCAGTACTTC	CASSPTTGRAEKTQYF
TRBV19	NA	NA	TRBJ1-1	TGTGCCAGTAGTATAGAGACGAGGACTGAAGCTTTCTTT	CASSIETRTEAFF
TRBV20-1	NA	NA	TRBJ1-4	TGCAGTGCCAAGGCGGCCAATGAAAAACTGTTTTTT	CSAKAANEKLFF
TRBV18	many	NA	TRBJ1-2	TGTGCCAGCTCACCACGAATAGACAGGAGAGCTAACTATGGCTACACCTTC	CASSPRIDRRANYGYTF
TRBV7-9	NA	TRBD1	TRBJ2-7	TGTGCCAGCAGCTTAGCACAGGGGGTCAACGAGCAGTACTTC	CASSLAQGVNEQYF
TRBV4-3	many	NA	TRBJ2-3	TGCGCCAGCAGCCAAGACGCGAGGACAGATACGCAGTATTTT	CASSQDARTDTQYF
TRBV12-3/TRBV12-4	NA	NA	TRBJ1-6	TGTGCCAGCAGTCCGCCCAGGGGCCCCTCCTATAATTCACCCCTCCACTTT	CASSPPRGPSYNSPLHF
TRBV6-4	NA	NA	TRBJ2-7	TGTGCCAGCCCCCCTAAGTCCCGATTCTACGAGCAGTACTTC	CASPPKSRFYEQYF
TRBV11-2	many	TRBD2	TRBJ2-5	TGTGCCAGCAGCTTGATTTTAGCGGGGGCTCAAGAGACCCAGTACTTC	CASSLILAGAQETQYF
TRBV18	many	NA	TRBJ2-1	TGTGCCAGCTCACCTTTAAGGTTACAGGCCAAGAATGAGCAGTTCTTC	CASSPLRLQAKNEQFF
TRBV6-1	NA	TRBD1	TRBJ1-5	TGTGCCAGCAGTCTCCGGACAGGAGTCAATCAGCCCCAGCATTTT	CASSLRTGVNQPQHF
TRBV5-1	few	NA	TRBJ1-1	TGCGCCAGCAGCTCAATAGGACTCCTTGAAGCTTTCTTT	CASSSIGLLEAFF
TRBV5-1	NA	NA	TRBJ2-5	TGCGCCAGCAGCTTGACTGTGGGGCACGCCAGGGAGACCCAGTACTTC	CASSLTVGHARETQYF
TRBV2	few	NA	TRBJ2-2	TGTGCCAGCAACAAGGGGAACACCGGGGAGCTGTTTTTT	CASNKGNTGELFF
TRBV3-1	few	NA	TRBJ2-4	TGTGCCAGCAGCCAAGTACTTCGGAATAGTGGGAACATTCAGTACTTC	CASSQVLRNSGNIQYF
TRBV20-1	NA	NA	TRBJ1-6	TGCAGTGCCACGGGTAGAGTGGGCTCCTATAATTCACCCCTCCACTTT	CSATGRVGSYNSPLHF
TRBV4-1	few	NA	TRBJ1-5	TGCGCCAGCAGCCAGGGCCCGGGGGTCGGGTGGCCCCAGCATTTT	CASSQGPGVGWPQHF
TRBV12-3/TRBV12-4	few	TRBD1	TRBJ1-4	TGTGCCAGCAGTTCCTGGGACAGGGGGGAAAAACTGTTTTTT	CASSSWDRGEKLFF
TRBV29-1	NA	NA	TRBJ2-3	TGCAGCGTCGCCGAGACTCCCATCTTAGATACGCAGTATTTT	CSVAETPILDTQYF
TRBV5-1	NA	NA	TRBJ2-3	TGCGCCAGCAGCACCGCGGACCGCGGCGGAACGCAGTATTTT	CASSTADRGGTQYF
TRBV5-1	few	TRBD2	TRBJ2-1	TGCGCCAGCAGCTTGGAGGCTAGCGGGTTACATGAGCAGTTCTTC	CASSLEASGLHEQFF
TRBV12-3/TRBV12-4	NA	NA	TRBJ2-2	TGTGCCAGCAGTTTGGAGACTTTAACCGGGGAGCTGTTTTTT	CASSLETLTGELFF
TRBV29-1	NA	NA	TRBJ1-2	TGCAGCGTTGATAGGGCAGGCTATGGCTACACCTTC	CSVDRAGYGYTF
TRBV10-3	NA	NA	TRBJ2-3	TGTGCCATCAGTGAGTTTTGGGGGAGCAGCACAGATACGCAGTATTTT	CAISEFWGSSTDTQYF
TRBV20-1	many	NA	TRBJ2-7	TGCAGTGCTAATACAGCGAACGTGGACGAGCAGTACTTC	CSANTANVDEQYF
TRBV29-1	NA	TRBD2	TRBJ2-5	TGCAGCGTTAATGGGCTAGCGGGGGGACTTAAAGAGACCCAGTACTTC	CSVNGLAGGLKETQYF
TRBV29-1	many	TRBD2	TRBJ2-1	TGCAGCGTCCGAGGGCCTAGCGGTTACAATGAGCAGTTCTTC	CSVRGPSGYNEQFF
TRBV7-9	few	NA	TRBJ1-5	TGTGCCAGCAGCTCGTCAGACAGTAGCAATCAGCCCCAGCATTTT	CASSSSDSSNQPQHF
TRBV5-1	NA	NA	TRBJ2-1	TGCGCCAGCAGCCCCCAGCCGTGGGATGAGCAGTTCTTC	CASSPQPWDEQFF
TRBV3-1	NA	TRBD2	TRBJ2-1	TGTGCCAGCAGCCAAGACCCACCTAATAGCGGGGCGTCCTACAATGAGCAGTTCTTC	CASSQDPPNSGASYNEQFF
TRBV5-1	many	NA	TRBJ2-1	TGCGCCAGCAGCTTTGACCAGGGAAGGCCGTTCTTC	CASSFDQGRPFF
TRBV5-1	few	NA	TRBJ1-1	TGCGCCAGCAGCCGAAACCCGATGGACCCGGGTACCACTGAAGCTTTCTTT	CASSRNPMDPGTTEAFF
TRBV11-2	NA	TRBD1	TRBJ2-7	TGTGCCAGCAGCCTACCTCAGGGGGCTGGCGAGCAGTACTTC	CASSLPQGAGEQYF
TRBV6-2/TRBV6-3	many	NA	TRBJ2-2	TGTGCCAGCAGTACGGACAGTTTGTCACGAGACACCGGGGAGCTGTTTTTT	CASSTDSLSRDTGELFF
TRBV5-5	NA	TRBD1	TRBJ2-2	TGTGCCAGCAGCCTTACCCAAATACAGGGGGCCGTCGGGGAGCTGTTTTTT	CASSLTQIQGAVGELFF
TRBV7-9	NA	NA	TRBJ2-2	TGTGCCAGCAGCACACAACAGGGAACCGGGGAGCTGTTTTTT	CASSTQQGTGELFF
TRBV28	many	NA	TRBJ2-7	TGTGCCAGCAGTTTCTTAAGTGGATCAAGCGAGCAGTACTTC	CASSFLSGSSEQYF
TRBV28	NA	TRBD2	TRBJ2-5	TGTGCCAGCACCTCTTGGGTAGCGGGGCAGGCGGAGACCCAGTACTTC	CASTSWVAGQAETQYF
TRBV4-3	many	NA	TRBJ2-5	TGCGCCAGCAGCCAAGAAGGTCGGGAGACCCAGTACTTC	CASSQEGRETQYF
TRBV24-1	few	NA	TRBJ2-3	TGTGCCACCAGTGATACCACAGGGACCGACCCCACAGATACGCAGTATTTT	CATSDTTGTDPTDTQYF
TRBV7-9	NA	TRBD2	TRBJ2-3	TGTGCCAGCAGCTCACCTCAGGGACTAGTCGGAACAGATACGCAGTATTTT	CASSSPQGLVGTDTQYF
TRBV15	NA	NA	TRBJ2-5	TGTGCCACCAGCAGAGGATCGGGGGCCCAAGAGACCCAGTACTTC	CATSRGSGAQETQYF